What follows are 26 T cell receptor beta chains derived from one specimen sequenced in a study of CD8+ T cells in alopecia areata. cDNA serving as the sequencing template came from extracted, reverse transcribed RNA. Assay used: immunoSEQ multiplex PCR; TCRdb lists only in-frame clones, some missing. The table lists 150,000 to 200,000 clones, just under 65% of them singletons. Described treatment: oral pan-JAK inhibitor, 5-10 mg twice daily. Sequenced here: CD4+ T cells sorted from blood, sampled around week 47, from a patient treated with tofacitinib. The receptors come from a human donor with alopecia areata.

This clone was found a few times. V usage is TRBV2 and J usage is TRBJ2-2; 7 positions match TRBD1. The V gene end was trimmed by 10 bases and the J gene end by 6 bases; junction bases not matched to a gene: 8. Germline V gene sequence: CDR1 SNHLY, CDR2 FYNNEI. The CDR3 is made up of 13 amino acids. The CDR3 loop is CATLPGQAGELFF. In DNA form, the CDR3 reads TGTGCCACCCTTCCCGGACAGGCCGGGGAGCTGTTTTTT. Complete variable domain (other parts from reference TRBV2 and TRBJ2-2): EPEVTQTPSHQVTQMGQEVILRCVPISNHLYFYWYRQILGQKVEFLVSFYNNEISEKSEIFDDQFSVERPDGSNFTLKIRSTKLEDSAMYFCATLPGQAGELFFGEGSRLTVL.

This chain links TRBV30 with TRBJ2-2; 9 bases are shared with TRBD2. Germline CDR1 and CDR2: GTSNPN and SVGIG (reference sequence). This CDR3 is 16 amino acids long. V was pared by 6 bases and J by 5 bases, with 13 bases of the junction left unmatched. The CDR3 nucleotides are TGTGCCTGCAAGGCGAGGAGCGGGGGGACTACCGGGGAGCTGTTTTTT. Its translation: CACKARSGGTTGELFF.

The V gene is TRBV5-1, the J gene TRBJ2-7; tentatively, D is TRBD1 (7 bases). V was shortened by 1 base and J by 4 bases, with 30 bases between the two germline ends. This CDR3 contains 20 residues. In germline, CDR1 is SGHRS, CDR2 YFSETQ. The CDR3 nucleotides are TGCGCCAGCAGCTTGACTTTACCTGATCTGACAGGGAGGTACCTTTACGAGCAGTACTTC. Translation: CASSLTLPDLTGRYLYEQYF.

As DNA, the CDR3 is TGCAGCTCCAGCAGGGGAGGGAACACTGAAGCTTTCTTT. Protein: CSSSRGGNTEAFF. V usage is TRBV29-1 and J usage is TRBJ1-1; the D gene is possibly TRBD1 (6 bases). Trimming cost V 8 bases and J 1 base, with 14 bases left between them. The CDR3 is 13 residues long. Per the germline V gene, CDR1 is SQVTM and CDR2 is ANQGSEA.

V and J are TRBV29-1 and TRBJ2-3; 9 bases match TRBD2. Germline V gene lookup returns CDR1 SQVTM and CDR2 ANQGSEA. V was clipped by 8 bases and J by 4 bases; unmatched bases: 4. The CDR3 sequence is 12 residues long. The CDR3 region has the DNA TGCAGCCACGCGGGGGGGCCAGATACGCAGTATTTT. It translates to CSHAGGPDTQYF.

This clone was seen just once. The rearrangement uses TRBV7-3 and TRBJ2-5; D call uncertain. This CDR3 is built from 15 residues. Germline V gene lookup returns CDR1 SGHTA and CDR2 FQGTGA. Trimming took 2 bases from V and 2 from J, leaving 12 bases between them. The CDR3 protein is CASSLLTVDQETQYF. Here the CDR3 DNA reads TGTGCCAGCAGCTTACTCACAGTAGATCAAGAGACCCAGTACTTC.

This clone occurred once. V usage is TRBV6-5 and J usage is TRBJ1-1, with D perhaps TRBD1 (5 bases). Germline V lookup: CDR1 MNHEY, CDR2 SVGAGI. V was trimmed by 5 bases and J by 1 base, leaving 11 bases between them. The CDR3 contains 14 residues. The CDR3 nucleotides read TGTGCCAGCAGTCCTCCTGGGGGGAACACTGAAGCTTTCTTT. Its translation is CASSPPGGNTEAFF.

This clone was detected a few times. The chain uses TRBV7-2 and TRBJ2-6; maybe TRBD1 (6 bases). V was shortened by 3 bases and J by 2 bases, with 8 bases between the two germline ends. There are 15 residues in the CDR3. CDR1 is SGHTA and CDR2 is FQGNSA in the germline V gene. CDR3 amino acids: CASSFTGTGANVLTF. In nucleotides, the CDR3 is TGTGCCAGCAGCTTCACAGGGACTGGGGCCAACGTCCTGACTTTC.

Here the CDR3 DNA reads TGTGCCAGCAGCACCTTAGGGCAGGGGAATCAGCCCCAGCATTTT. Translating it yields CASSTLGQGNQPQHF. The genes are TRBV5-6 and TRBJ1-5, with a tentative D call TRBD1 (6 bases). CDR1 SGHDT and CDR2 YYEEEE come from the germline V gene. Trimming cost V 4 bases and J 4 bases, with 15 bases left between them. The CDR3 is made up of 15 amino acids.

The CDR3, as DNA: TGTGCCAGCAGTGAATCGGGGGGAGGGTTGAATTCACCCCTCCACTTT. This gives the protein CASSESGGGLNSPLHF. This chain uses TRBV25-1 with TRBJ1-6, with D maybe TRBD1 (5 bases). V was pared by 1 base and J by 7 bases, with 14 bases between. The germline CDR1 and CDR2 sequences are MGHDK and SYGVNS. There are 16 residues in the CDR3.

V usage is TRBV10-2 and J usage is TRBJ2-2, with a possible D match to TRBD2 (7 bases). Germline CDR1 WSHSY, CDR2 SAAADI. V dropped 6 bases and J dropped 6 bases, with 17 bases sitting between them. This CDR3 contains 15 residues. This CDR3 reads CASRGVAGAPGELFF. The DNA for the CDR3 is TGCGCCAGCAGGGGGGTTGCGGGGGCCCCCGGGGAGCTGTTTTTT.

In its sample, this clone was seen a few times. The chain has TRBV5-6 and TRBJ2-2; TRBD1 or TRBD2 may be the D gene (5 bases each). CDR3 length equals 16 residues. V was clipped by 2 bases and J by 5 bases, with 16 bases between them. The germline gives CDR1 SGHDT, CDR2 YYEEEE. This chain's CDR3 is CASSLKGWGKTGELFF. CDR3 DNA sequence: TGTGCCAGCAGCTTAAAAGGATGGGGGAAGACCGGGGAGCTGTTTTTT.

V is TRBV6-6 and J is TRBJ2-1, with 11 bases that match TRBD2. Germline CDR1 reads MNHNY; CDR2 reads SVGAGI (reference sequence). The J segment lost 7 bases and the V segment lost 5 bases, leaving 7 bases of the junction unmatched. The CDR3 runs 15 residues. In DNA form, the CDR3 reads TGTGCCAGCAGTGACTTAGCGGGGGGGCCGAATGAGCAGTTCTTC. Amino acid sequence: CASSDLAGGPNEQFF.

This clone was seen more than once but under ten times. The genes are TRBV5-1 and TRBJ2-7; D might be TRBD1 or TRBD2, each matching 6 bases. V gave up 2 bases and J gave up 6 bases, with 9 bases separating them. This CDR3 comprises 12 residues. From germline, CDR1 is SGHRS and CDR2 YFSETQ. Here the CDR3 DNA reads TGCGCCAGCAGCTTACAGGGAGGCGAGCAGTACTTC. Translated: CASSLQGGEQYF.

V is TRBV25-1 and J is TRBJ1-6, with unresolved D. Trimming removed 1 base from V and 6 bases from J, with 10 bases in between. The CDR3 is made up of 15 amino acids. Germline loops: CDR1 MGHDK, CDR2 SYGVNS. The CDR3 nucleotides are TGTGCCAGCAGTGAATCGCGGTGGGGTAATTCACCCCTCCACTTT. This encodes CASSESRWGNSPLHF.

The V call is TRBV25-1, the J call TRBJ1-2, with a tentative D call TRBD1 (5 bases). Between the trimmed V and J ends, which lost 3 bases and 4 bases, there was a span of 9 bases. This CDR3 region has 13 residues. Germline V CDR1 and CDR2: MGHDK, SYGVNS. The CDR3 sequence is CASSEAGRYGYTF. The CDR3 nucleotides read TGTGCCAGCAGTGAGGCGGGACGCTATGGCTACACCTTC.

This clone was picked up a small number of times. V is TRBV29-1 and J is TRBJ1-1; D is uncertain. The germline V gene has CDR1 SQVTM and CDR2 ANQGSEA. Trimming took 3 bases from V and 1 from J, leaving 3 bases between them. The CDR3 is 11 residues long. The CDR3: CSVDGNTEAFF. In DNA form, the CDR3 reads TGCAGCGTTGACGGGAACACTGAAGCTTTCTTT.

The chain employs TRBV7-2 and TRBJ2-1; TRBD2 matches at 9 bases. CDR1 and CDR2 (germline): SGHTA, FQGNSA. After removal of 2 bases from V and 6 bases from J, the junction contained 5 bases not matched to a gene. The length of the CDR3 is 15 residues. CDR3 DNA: TGTGCCAGCAGCTTATCCCTAGCGGGGAGCAATGAGCAGTTCTTC. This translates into CASSLSLAGSNEQFF. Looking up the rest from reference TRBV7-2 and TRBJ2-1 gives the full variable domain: GAGVSQSPSNKVTEKGKDVELRCDPISGHTALYWYRQSLGQGLEFLIYFQGNSAPDKSGLPSDRFSAERTGGSVSTLTIQRTQQEDSAVYLCASSLSLAGSNEQFFGPGTRLTVL.

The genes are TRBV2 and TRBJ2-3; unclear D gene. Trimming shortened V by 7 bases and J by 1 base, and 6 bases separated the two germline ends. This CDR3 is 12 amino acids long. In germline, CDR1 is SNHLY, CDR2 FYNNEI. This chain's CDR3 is CASKRGTDTQYF. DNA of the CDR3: TGTGCCAGCAAAAGGGGCACAGATACGCAGTATTTT.

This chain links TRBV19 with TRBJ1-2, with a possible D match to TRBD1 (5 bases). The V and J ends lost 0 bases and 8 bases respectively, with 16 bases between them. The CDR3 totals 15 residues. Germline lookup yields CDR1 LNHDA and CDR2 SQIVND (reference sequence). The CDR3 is CASSIDGARPRGYTF. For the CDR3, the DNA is TGTGCCAGTAGTATAGACGGGGCCCGGCCCCGAGGCTACACCTTC.

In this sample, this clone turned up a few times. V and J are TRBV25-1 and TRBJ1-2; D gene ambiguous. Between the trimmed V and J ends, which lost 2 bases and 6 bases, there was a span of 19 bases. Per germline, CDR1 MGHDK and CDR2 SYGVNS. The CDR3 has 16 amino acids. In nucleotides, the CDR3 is TGTGCCAGCAGTGAAGGGTTCGCCTCAACGCCGAATGGCTACACCTTC. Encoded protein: CASSEGFASTPNGYTF.

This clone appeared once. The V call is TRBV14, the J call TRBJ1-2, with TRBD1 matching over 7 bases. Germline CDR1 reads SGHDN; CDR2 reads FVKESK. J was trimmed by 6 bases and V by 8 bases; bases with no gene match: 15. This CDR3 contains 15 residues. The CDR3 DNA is TGTGCCAGCGACTCGAATTCGAGGGGGCGGAATGGCTACACCTTC. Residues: CASDSNSRGRNGYTF.

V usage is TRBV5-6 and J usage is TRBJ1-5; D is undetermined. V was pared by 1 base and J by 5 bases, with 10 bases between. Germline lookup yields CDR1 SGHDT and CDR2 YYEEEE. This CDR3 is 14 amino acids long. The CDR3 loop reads CASSLSGEDQPQHF. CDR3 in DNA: TGTGCCAGCAGCTTGAGTGGGGAGGATCAGCCCCAGCATTTT.

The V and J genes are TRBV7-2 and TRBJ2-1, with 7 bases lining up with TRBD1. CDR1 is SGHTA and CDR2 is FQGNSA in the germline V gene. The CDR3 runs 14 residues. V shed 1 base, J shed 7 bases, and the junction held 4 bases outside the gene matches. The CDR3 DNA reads TGTGCCAGCAGCTTAGAGGGGGCTTCAAATGAGCAGTTCTTC. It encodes CASSLEGASNEQFF.

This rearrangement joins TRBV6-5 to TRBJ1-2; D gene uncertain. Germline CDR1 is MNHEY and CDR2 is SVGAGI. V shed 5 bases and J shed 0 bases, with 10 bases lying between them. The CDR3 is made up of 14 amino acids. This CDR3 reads CASSPLTSNYGYTF. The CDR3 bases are TGTGCCAGCAGTCCCCTGACATCTAACTATGGCTACACCTTC.

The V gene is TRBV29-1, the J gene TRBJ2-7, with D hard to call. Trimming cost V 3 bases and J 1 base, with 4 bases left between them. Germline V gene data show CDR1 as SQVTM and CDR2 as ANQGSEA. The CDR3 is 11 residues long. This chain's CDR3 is CSVDTSYEQYF. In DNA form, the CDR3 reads TGCAGCGTTGATACATCCTACGAGCAGTACTTC.